This T cell receptor (beta chain) was identified during a study of long-term antiretroviral therapy in people with HIV. From germline, CDR1 is SGHRS and CDR2 YFSETQ. The CDR3 is 15 residues long. The germline V and J ends were trimmed by 4 bases and 6 bases, with 20 bases remaining between them. At the survey level, the v3.0 immunoSEQ assay was run. The data were produced by immunoSEQ multiplex PCR, yet TCRdb's version contains in-frame clones alone and is incomplete. The sample shows tens of thousands of clones, 81% of them seen only once. With respect to this clone: Its specificity is not known.

Study results and caveats: Absence of data on ART adherence, viral resistance or therapy changes was noted. HIV repertoires showed narrower CDR3 length ranges than controls. Clones that had undergone expansion before ART dominated the repertoire at all time points.

The chain has TRBV5-1 and TRBJ2-7; perhaps TRBD2 as D (5 bases). This sequence was found in a man aged 35-49 years with HIV. The sample was unsorted PBMCs, taken 0.1 years before starting antiretroviral therapy. In DNA, the CDR3 is TGCGCCAGCAGCCCGGGTCGAGGGTTGGGGTCCGAGCAGTACTTC. Protein: CASSPGRGLGSEQYF.